The 14 T cell receptor beta chains below were found in one sample sequenced in a study of Graves' ophthalmopathy and Graves' hyperthyroidism. Amplification from RNA transcripts yielded the TCR beta CDR3 regions. The workflow started with a first-round RT-PCR run with HTBI primers and then moved on to a second-round multiplex PCR. TCRdb redid the calling of the multiplex PCR reads with MiXCR, one entry per CDR3 protein. The sample has some 750,000 distinct CDR3 sequences, about 44% seen once. Sequenced: peripheral blood. The receptors originated from an adult man with Graves' ophthalmopathy.

This clonotype was found a few times. The chain is built from TRBV25-1 and TRBJ2-2; the D gene is possibly TRBD1 (7 bases). The germline V and J ends were trimmed by 6 bases and 6 bases, with 14 bases remaining between them. The CDR3 length is 14 residues. Germline V lookup: CDR1 MGHDK, CDR2 SYGVNS. The CDR3 DNA follows: TGTGCCAGCAGACCTAGGAGGGGGCCCGGGGAGCTGTTTTTT. Protein sequence: CASRPRRGPGELFF.

Turning to this clonotype: A read error may be the cause here, since a much bigger clone is one base away. V usage is TRBV12-3 or TRBV12-4 and J usage is TRBJ1-1; no clear D. The CDR3 loop spans 14 amino acids. Trimming cost V 6 bases and J 0 bases, with 11 bases left between them. The CDR3 DNA sequence: TGTGCCAGCAGACGGGGTAACATGAACACTGAAGCTTTCTTT. This encodes CASRRGNMNTEAFF.

The chain links TRBV9 to TRBJ1-2, with 10 bases aligning to TRBD1. The germline CDR1 and CDR2 sequences are SGDLS and YYNGEE. J was trimmed by 3 bases and V by 4 bases; bases with no gene match: 9. The CDR3 runs to 16 residues. The CDR3 nucleotides read TGTGCCAGCAGCCAAACTCCGACAGGGGGCGACTATGGCTACACCTTC. Translating gives CASSQTPTGGDYGYTF.

Of note for this clonotype: A much larger clone differs by one base, so this may be a read error. The CDR3 reads CASSSPVRDRGLAGYGCTF. CDR3 coding DNA: TGTGCCAGCAGCTCCCCTGTCCGGGACAGGGGTCTTGCGGGCTATGGCTGCACCTTC. The rearrangement uses TRBV7-3 and TRBJ1-2, with 10 bases lining up with TRBD1. The germline gives CDR1 SGHTA, CDR2 FQGTGA. This CDR3 contains 19 residues.

This clonotype has at least ten counts. The V and J genes are TRBV7-3 and TRBJ1-6, with D hard to call. CDR3 length: 13 residues. V gave up 3 bases and J gave up 7 bases, with 7 bases separating them. Germline lookup yields CDR1 SGHTA and CDR2 FQGTGA. CDR3 protein: CASSFTTNSPLHF. For the CDR3, the DNA is TGTGCCAGCAGCTTCACAACCAATTCACCCCTCCACTTT. Drawing the rest from reference TRBV7-3 and TRBJ1-6, the complete variable domain is GAGVSQTPSNKVTEKGKYVELRCDPISGHTALYWYRQSLGQGPEFLIYFQGTGAADDSGLPNDRFFAVRPEGSVSTLKIQRTERGDSAVYLCASSFTTNSPLHFGNGTRLTVT.

This chain connects TRBV4-3 to TRBJ2-7; no clear D. Germline values: CDR1 LGHNA, CDR2 YSLEER. The CDR3 has 12 amino acids. With 4 bases removed from V and 6 bases from J, the gap between germline ends came to 10 bases. The CDR3 region is CASSPGSSEQYF. CDR3 sequence (DNA): TGCGCCAGCAGCCCCGGGTCGAGCGAGCAGTACTTC.

This clonotype was detected only a few times. CDR3 bases: TGCAGCGTTCTATCCATCTCCTACGAGCAGTACTTC. It specifies CSVLSISYEQYF. The V call is TRBV29-1, the J call TRBJ2-7; D unresolved. The germline CDR1 and CDR2 sequences are SQVTM and ANQGSEA. V was cut by 5 bases and J by 0 bases, with 8 bases left in between. The CDR3 is 12 residues long.

This clonotype has ten or more counts. The chain's CDR3 is CASSGTLGTEAFF. CDR3 nucleotides: TGCGCCAGCAGTGGAACCCTAGGGACTGAAGCTTTCTTT. The chain has TRBV10-1 and TRBJ1-1; D gene ambiguous. Trimming removed 4 bases from V and 5 bases from J, with 11 bases in between. Germline-derived CDR1 and CDR2 are WNHNN and SYGVQD (reference sequence). The CDR3 length is 13 residues.

This clonotype was observed a few times. The chain combines TRBV20-1 with TRBJ2-7, with no clear D. Deletions cut 3 bases from V and 7 bases from J, with 10 bases between. CDR1 DFQATT and CDR2 SNEGSKA come from the germline V gene (reference sequence). This CDR3 is built from 11 residues. The chain's CDR3 is CSASAQEEQYF. CDR3 bases: TGCAGTGCTAGTGCTCAGGAGGAGCAGTACTTC.

This clonotype has only a few counts. J is TRBJ2-5 and V is TRBV19; 11 bases align to TRBD2. Germline V gene lookup returns CDR1 LNHDA and CDR2 SQIVND (reference sequence). The CDR3 loop spans 16 amino acids. V shed 5 bases and J 0 bases; nucleotides not matched to a gene: 5. CDR3 coding DNA: TGTGCCAGTAGTCTACTAGCGGGAGTCCACCAAGAGACCCAGTACTTC. It specifies CASSLLAGVHQETQYF.

This chain links TRBV2 with TRBJ2-7, with TRBD2 identical over 12 bases. CDR3 size: 16 residues. Germline CDR1 SNHLY, CDR2 FYNNEI. Losses at the gene ends were 8 bases for V and 3 bases for J; bases not matched to a gene: 11. The CDR3 is CASATGLAGPVYEQYF. CDR3 nucleotides: TGTGCCAGCGCTACTGGACTAGCGGGGCCGGTCTACGAGCAGTACTTC.

The DNA for the CDR3 is TGCAGCGTTTTGTATAGCACAGATACGCAGTATTTT. Residues: CSVLYSTDTQYF. The V call is TRBV29-1, the J call TRBJ2-3; D gene uncertain. The length of the CDR3 is 12 residues. V was trimmed by 5 bases and J by 0 bases, leaving 6 bases between them. Germline CDR1 is SQVTM and CDR2 is ANQGSEA.

As to this clonotype: Just one base apart from a much larger clone, this may be a read error. The chain links TRBV7-2 to TRBJ2-7; D is unresolved. The germline V gene encodes CDR1 SGHTA and CDR2 FQGNSA. The CDR3 extends over 11 amino acids. CDR3 residues: CASGLNYKQYF. In DNA form, the CDR3 reads TGTGCCAGCGGCTTGAACTACAAGCAGTACTTC.

The chain combines TRBV20-1 with TRBJ1-2; tentative D call: TRBD1 (5 bases). CDR1 and CDR2 (germline): DFQATT, SNEGSKA (reference sequence). The V and J ends lost 6 bases and 3 bases respectively, with 14 bases between them. The CDR3 sequence is 13 residues long. The CDR3 loop is CSARDGGYYGYTF. The CDR3 nucleotides are TGCAGTGCCCGGGACGGAGGTTACTATGGCTACACCTTC.